Following are 30 T cell receptor beta chains from one sample sequenced in a study of OX40 agonist ivuxolimab in advanced cancers. The library was prepared using the immunoSEQ multiplex PCR assay. Entries here come from immuneACCESS through TCRdb and include only in-frame sequences with V and J called. Some clones fail to appear in such tables; in the studies checked, an unresolved V gene covers under half of the shortfall, and the cause of the remainder is unknown. Counted in this sample were almost 85,000 clones; 89% of them appeared once. Of the sample, about 0.2% falls within the top ten clones. The sequences come from CD4+ or CD8+ T cells sorted from blood, collected in a trial of the OX40 agonist ivuxolimab. These receptors were taken from an adult with an advanced solid tumor such as melanoma, head and neck, liver or kidney cancer.

This chain uses TRBV5-1 with TRBJ1-5; D not resolved. The V and J ends lost 4 bases and 0 bases respectively, with 11 bases between them. The germline gives CDR1 SGHRS, CDR2 YFSETQ. This CDR3 has 15 amino acids. CDR3 loop: CASSEGTASNQPQHF. The CDR3, as DNA: TGCGCCAGCAGCGAGGGAACTGCTAGCAATCAGCCCCAGCATTTT.

The chain has TRBV28 and TRBJ2-1; the D gene is possibly TRBD1 (6 bases). Germline V CDR1 and CDR2: MDHEN, SYDVKM. The CDR3 length is 13 residues. Trimming cost V 6 bases and J 7 bases, with 13 bases left between them. The DNA of the CDR3 is TGTGCCAGCAGGCGAAGACAGGCGAATGAGCAGTTCTTC. It encodes CASRRRQANEQFF.

V is TRBV5-1 and J is TRBJ2-5; 7 bases align to TRBD2. The J call may be wrong; the DNA end is better matched by TRBJ2-7. Germline-derived CDR1 and CDR2 are SGHRS and YFSETQ. There are 15 residues in the CDR3. For the CDR3, the DNA is TGCGCCAGCAGCTGGGCCCTAGCGGACGCGTCCGAGCAGTACTTC. This translates into CASSWALADASEQYF.

The rearrangement uses TRBV29-1 and TRBJ1-2; 8 positions agree with TRBD1. This CDR3 has 14 residues. The trim removed 6 bases at V and 4 bases at J, leaving 10 bases unmatched. Germline V gene sequence: CDR1 SQVTM, CDR2 ANQGSEA. The CDR3 here is CSVARTGLSYGYTF. As DNA, the CDR3 is TGCAGCGTCGCCAGGACAGGGTTAAGCTATGGCTACACCTTC.

The genes are TRBV6-5 and TRBJ2-7, with unresolved D. V was shortened by 6 bases and J by 9 bases, with 18 bases between the two germline ends. CDR1 is MNHEY, CDR2 SVGAGI, per germline. The CDR3 has 13 residues. CDR3: CASRSANYDGQYF. The CDR3, as DNA: TGTGCCAGCAGATCCGCGAACTACGACGGGCAGTACTTC.

The rearrangement joins TRBV9 to TRBJ2-1; 11 nucleotides agree with TRBD2. The CDR3 is 15 residues long. Germline trimming cut 2 bases from V and 5 bases from J; bases unmatched to any gene: 3. Germline V gene sequence: CDR1 SGDLS, CDR2 YYNGEE. CDR3 residues: CASSVSGRADNEQFF. DNA of the CDR3: TGTGCCAGCAGCGTTAGCGGGAGGGCCGACAATGAGCAGTTCTTC.

The sample holds one count of this clone. V gene TRBV6-5 combines with J gene TRBJ1-1, with D hard to call. The germline CDR1 and CDR2 sequences are MNHEY and SVGAGI. Deletions cut 0 bases from V and 3 bases from J, with 11 bases between. The CDR3 extends over 15 amino acids. CDR3 sequence: CASSYSTSGDTEAFF. CDR3 nucleotides: TGTGCCAGCAGTTACTCGACCAGCGGTGACACTGAAGCTTTCTTT.

The rearrangement uses TRBV9 and TRBJ2-5; possibly TRBD2 for D (5 bases). V was clipped by 6 bases and J by 3 bases, with 15 bases between them. Germline V lookup: CDR1 SGDLS, CDR2 YYNGEE. This CDR3 has 14 amino acids. CDR3 DNA sequence: TGTGCCAGCACCAAGAGGGTACGAGAAGAGACCCAGTACTTC. It is translated as CASTKRVREETQYF.

V and J are TRBV6-4 and TRBJ2-3; D call uncertain. V gave up 4 bases and J gave up 0 bases, with 5 bases separating them. The V gene's germline CDR1 is MRHNA and CDR2 SNTAGT. The CDR3 loop spans 13 amino acids. The CDR3 bases are TGTGCCAGCAGTGTGGAGAGCACAGATACGCAGTATTTT. It translates to CASSVESTDTQYF.

This chain uses TRBV18 with TRBJ2-1, with TRBD2 matching 14 bases. V lost 3 bases, J lost 1 base, and 8 bases stayed unmatched. The CDR3 is 19 residues long. In germline, CDR1 is KGHSH, CDR2 LQKENI. The CDR3 region is CASSPRGTSGSTSYNEQFF. The DNA of the CDR3 is TGTGCCAGCTCACCGCGCGGGACTAGCGGGAGTACGTCCTACAATGAGCAGTTCTTC.

This clone occurred once. This chain connects TRBV28 to TRBJ2-2; TRBD1 aligns across 9 bases. Germline V gene sequence: CDR1 MDHEN, CDR2 SYDVKM. V lost 8 bases to trimming and J lost 2 bases; unmatched junction nucleotides: 12. The CDR3 totals 17 residues. DNA of the CDR3: TGTGCCAGCGCAGGTGGCATACAGGGGGCAAACACCGGGGAGCTGTTTTTT. This encodes CASAGGIQGANTGELFF.

The chain is built from TRBV18 and TRBJ2-7, with a tentative D call TRBD1 (5 bases). Per the germline V gene, CDR1 is KGHSH and CDR2 is LQKENI. V dropped 4 bases and J dropped 6 bases, with 16 bases sitting between them. This CDR3 has 14 residues. The CDR3 is CASSLGQGRGEQYF. CDR3 sequence (DNA): TGTGCCAGCTCACTGGGGCAAGGCCGAGGCGAGCAGTACTTC. The variable domain in full, with the rest retrieved from reference TRBV18 and TRBJ2-7, is NAGVMQNPRHLVRRRGQEARLRCSPMKGHSHVYWYRQLPEEGLKFMVYLQKENIIDESGMPKERFSAEFPKEGPSILRIQQVVRGDSAAYFCASSLGQGRGEQYFGPGTRLTVT.

The chain employs TRBV11-3 and TRBJ2-2; no reliable D call. CDR1 and CDR2 from the germline V gene are SGHNT and YENEEA. Trimming shortened V by 3 bases and J by 4 bases, and 12 bases separated the two germline ends. The CDR3 sequence is 15 residues long. CDR3 region: CASSLAASFTGELFF. CDR3 DNA: TGTGCCAGCAGCTTGGCAGCAAGCTTCACCGGGGAGCTGTTTTTT.

Only one count was recorded for this clone. V gene TRBV18 combines with J gene TRBJ1-1; D perhaps matches TRBD1 (5 bases). Germline CDR1 KGHSH, CDR2 LQKENI. V was shortened by 4 bases and J by 0 bases, with 15 bases between the two germline ends. This CDR3 has 16 residues. CDR3 sequence: CASSLGDGILNTEAFF. For the CDR3, the DNA is TGTGCCAGCTCACTTGGGGACGGGATTTTGAACACTGAAGCTTTCTTT.

This clone was seen just once. The chain's CDR3 is CASSLTGGYQPQHF. CDR3 coding DNA: TGTGCCAGCAGCTTGACAGGGGGGTATCAGCCCCAGCATTTT. This chain connects TRBV5-8 to TRBJ1-5; 8 bases are a match to TRBD1. The CDR3 runs to 14 residues. V lost 1 base and J lost 5; bases outside the gene matches: 2. Germline CDR1 SGHTS, CDR2 YDEGEE.

This chain uses TRBV6-1 with TRBJ1-1; D remains unclear. V was clipped by 5 bases and J by 6 bases, with 16 bases between them. The V gene's germline CDR1 is MNHNS and CDR2 SASEGT. This CDR3 is built from 14 residues. For the CDR3, the DNA is TGTGCCAGCAGTCTACCCGTGGGGTGGCCTGAAGCTTTCTTT. Amino acid sequence: CASSLPVGWPEAFF.

The sample holds a few counts of this clone. The gene calls are TRBV6-5 and TRBJ1-5; D possibly corresponds to TRBD1 (6 bases). This CDR3 spans 15 amino acids. Germline V CDR1 and CDR2: MNHEY, SVGAGI. Trimming removed 5 bases at V and 4 bases at J, with 15 bases between. CDR3 in amino acids: CASSPRQGRNQPQHF. Written as DNA, the CDR3 is TGTGCCAGCAGTCCGAGGCAGGGGAGGAATCAGCCCCAGCATTTT.

The genes are TRBV18 and TRBJ1-1, with a tentative D call TRBD1 (6 bases). V dropped 5 bases and J dropped 1 base, with 8 bases sitting between them. CDR1 is KGHSH, CDR2 LQKENI, per germline. There are 13 residues in the CDR3. The CDR3 here is CASSTTGNTEAFF. The CDR3 nucleotides are TGTGCCAGCTCAACGACAGGGAACACTGAAGCTTTCTTT.

The V gene is TRBV5-1, the J gene TRBJ2-2; 8 bases fit TRBD1. This CDR3 is 16 amino acids long. Germline V gene data show CDR1 as SGHRS and CDR2 as YFSETQ. Germline trimming cut 1 base from V and 7 bases from J; bases unmatched to any gene: 9. The CDR3 DNA reads TGCGCCAGCAGCTTGCAACTGACAGGGGTCAACGGGGAGCTGTTTTTT. This codes for CASSLQLTGVNGELFF.

In this sample, this clone turned up once. V is TRBV11-2 and J is TRBJ1-6; tentatively, D is TRBD1 (6 bases). CDR3 length: 14 amino acids. Per germline, CDR1 SGHAT and CDR2 FQNNGV. Trimming shortened V by 6 bases and J by 7 bases, and 13 bases separated the two germline ends. The chain's CDR3 is CASRGAFKNSPLHF. In DNA, the CDR3 is TGTGCCAGCAGGGGGGCCTTTAAGAATTCACCCCTCCACTTT. The full variable domain, in which reference TRBV11-2 and TRBJ1-6 provide the parts outside the CDR3, is EAGVAQSPRYKIIEKRQSVAFWCNPISGHATLYWYQQILGQGPKLLIQFQNNGVVDDSQLPKDRFSAERLKGVDSTLKIQPAKLEDSAVYLCASRGAFKNSPLHFGNGTRLTVT.

The chain combines TRBV6-5 with TRBJ1-1; D is undetermined. Germline CDR1 and CDR2: MNHEY and SVGAGI. The CDR3 has 14 amino acids. Trimming took off 4 bases at V and 1 base at J, with 10 bases between the two ends. CDR3 DNA: TGTGCCAGCAGTTCCAAGGAGGGGAACACTGAAGCTTTCTTT. The encoded protein is CASSSKEGNTEAFF.

The rearrangement uses TRBV5-1 and TRBJ2-5; no reliable D call. This CDR3 is 13 amino acids long. Trimming took 0 bases from V and 7 from J, leaving 10 bases between them. Germline assignment: CDR1 SGHRS and CDR2 YFSETQ. The CDR3 nucleotides read TGCGCCAGCAGCTTGGACCCCACTATGACCCAGTACTTC. Its protein product is CASSLDPTMTQYF.

The chain is built from TRBV25-1 and TRBJ1-2, with no clear D. Germline V gene lookup returns CDR1 MGHDK and CDR2 SYGVNS. V lost 4 bases and J 5 bases, leaving 11 bases between the germline ends. The CDR3 spans 13 residues. The CDR3 DNA sequence: TGTGCCAGCAGTGTGGGGTCTGGGTATGGCTACACCTTC. As protein: CASSVGSGYGYTF.

The V call is TRBV5-5, the J call TRBJ1-4, with 9 bases that match TRBD1. The CDR3 spans 14 residues. With 2 bases clipped from V and 8 bases from J, the junction kept 4 bases outside the gene matches. The V gene's germline CDR1 is SGHKS and CDR2 YYEKEE (reference sequence). The DNA of the CDR3 is TGTGCCAGCAGCTTAGGGACAGGGAAAGAAAAACTGTTTTTT. Translating gives CASSLGTGKEKLFF.

The rearrangement links TRBV29-1 to TRBJ2-7, with TRBD1 matching over 9 bases. The V and J ends lost 5 bases and 5 bases, in that order; junction bases with no gene match: 7. CDR1 SQVTM and CDR2 ANQGSEA come from the germline V gene. The CDR3 sequence is 13 residues long. In DNA form, the CDR3 reads TGCAGCGTTCCCGGGACAGGGAGCGACGAGCAGTACTTC. Its translation is CSVPGTGSDEQYF.

The chain joins TRBV18 to TRBJ1-1; 9 bases align to TRBD1. The CDR3 has 16 residues. Germline loops: CDR1 KGHSH, CDR2 LQKENI. Germline trimming cut 2 bases from V and 0 bases from J; bases unmatched to any gene: 4. CDR3 nucleotides: TGTGCCAGCTCACCAGGACAGGGGAGGATGAACACTGAAGCTTTCTTT. Its protein product is CASSPGQGRMNTEAFF.

This sequence joins TRBV6-6 and TRBJ2-3; D uncertain. Germline V gene data show CDR1 as MNHNY and CDR2 as SVGAGI (reference sequence). V lost 6 bases, J lost 2 bases, and 15 bases lay in between. The CDR3 spans 15 residues. The DNA of the CDR3 is TGTGCCAGCAGCCCAAGGAATAAAGTCACAGATACGCAGTATTTT. Translated, it gives CASSPRNKVTDTQYF.

V usage is TRBV6-5 and J usage is TRBJ1-4, with D maybe TRBD1 (6 bases). Germline values: CDR1 MNHEY, CDR2 SVGAGI. Trimming took 6 bases from V and 8 from J, leaving 16 bases between them. This CDR3 spans 14 amino acids. Here the CDR3 DNA reads TGTGCCAGCAGATCGGGACAACCGGGGGAAAAACTGTTTTTT. It specifies CASRSGQPGEKLFF.

V and J are TRBV2 and TRBJ1-5; D remains unclear. Trimming took 3 bases from V and 0 from J, leaving 6 bases between them. This CDR3 contains 14 residues. In germline, CDR1 is SNHLY, CDR2 FYNNEI. CDR3 coding DNA: TGTGCCAGCAGTGACAAACATAGCAATCAGCCCCAGCATTTT. This gives the protein CASSDKHSNQPQHF. The full variable domain, with the rest looked up from reference TRBV2 and TRBJ1-5, is EPEVTQTPSHQVTQMGQEVILRCVPISNHLYFYWYRQILGQKVEFLVSFYNNEISEKSEIFDDQFSVERPDGSNFTLKIRSTKLEDSAMYFCASSDKHSNQPQHFGDGTRLSIL.

The gene calls are TRBV18 and TRBJ1-5, with 8 bases matching TRBD1. Losses at the gene ends were 5 bases for V and 5 bases for J; bases not matched to a gene: 8. This CDR3 has 15 residues. Germline assignment: CDR1 KGHSH and CDR2 LQKENI. The CDR3, as DNA: TGTGCCAGCTCATCAGGGACAGGTCGGGATCAGCCCCAGCATTTT. The encoded protein is CASSSGTGRDQPQHF.